A selection of T cell receptor beta chains follows, all from one sample in a study of shared clonotypes between healthy human individuals. Clones were read by immunoSEQ multiplex PCR, and TCRdb kept only the in-frame ones, dropping some. Of roughly 2.2 million clones in the sample, more than 80% were seen once. Sequencing was carried out using naive CD4+ T cells from PBMCs. These TCRs come from a young man in good health. Some clones in this sample may be carry-over from other donors' samples. The CDR3 runs from the conserved cysteine through the conserved F or W. D genes are given only for firm matches. Clone size is not always given. Where it is, it says once, few, many or a class for expanded clones.

D gene | clone size | J gene | V gene | CDR3 DNA | CDR3 protein
- | - | TRBJ2-1 | TRBV30 | TGTGCCTGGAGTCAGTCCTCCTACAATGAGCAGTTCTTC | CAWSQSSYNEQFF
TRBD1 | - | TRBJ1-1 | TRBV2 | TGTGCCAGCAGAGGACAGGGGGCGAGCACTGAAGCTTTCTTT | CASRGQGASTEAFF
TRBD1 | - | TRBJ2-2 | TRBV28 | TGTGCCAGCAGCCCTTCGAGACAGGGCTCCGGGGAGCTGTTTTTT | CASSPSRQGSGELFF
TRBD1 | - | TRBJ2-1 | TRBV4-1 | TGCGCCAGCAGCCGAAAGACAGGGGATAATGAGCAGTTCTTC | CASSRKTGDNEQFF
- | - | TRBJ2-6 | TRBV15 | TGTGCCACCAGCAGAGACGTCTCAGCTGGGGCCAACGTCCTGACTTTC | CATSRDVSAGANVLTF
- | - | TRBJ2-1 | TRBV27 | TGTGCCAGCAGTTCCAGGACCCGCTCCTACAATGAGCAGTTCTTC | CASSSRTRSYNEQFF
TRBD2 | once | TRBJ2-5 | TRBV5-5 | TGTGCCAGCAGCTTGTTCGCTAGCGGGAGTTGGGAGACCCAGTACTTC | CASSLFASGSWETQYF
- | once | TRBJ2-5 | TRBV9 | TGTGCCAGCAGTAGGACTACCCAAGAGACCCAGTACTTC | CASSRTTQETQYF
TRBD1 | - | TRBJ1-4 | TRBV10-3 | TGTGCCATCAGTGAACACCCGGGGACAGGACCGAATGAAAAACTGTTTTTT | CAISEHPGTGPNEKLFF
- | few | TRBJ1-5 | TRBV28 | TGTGCCGTGGGCAGCCAGAACAATCAGCCCCAGCATTTT | CAVGSQNNQPQHF
- | - | TRBJ1-3 | TRBV19 | TGTGCCAGCAGTCGCCGGGTTGGCGGTGGAAACACCATATATTTT | CASSRRVGGGNTIYF
- | - | TRBJ1-2 | TRBV4-2 | TGTGCCAGCAGCTTGGGCCCACTTCAGGGGCCTGGCTACACCTTC | CASSLGPLQGPGYTF
- | - | TRBJ1-1 | TRBV6-6 | TGTGCCAGCAGTTACTCGTCAGGGAGTCGGGCTTTCTTT | CASSYSSGSRAFF
- | - | TRBJ1-2 | TRBV5-6 | TGTGCCAGCAGCTTGAATGGGTATGAAGGTGATCCTAACTATGGCTACACCTTC | CASSLNGYEGDPNYGYTF
- | - | TRBJ2-2 | TRBV28 | TGTGCCAGCAGTCCCCGCTTGTGGGGCCCCCTGAACACCGGGGAGCTGTTTTTT | CASSPRLWGPLNTGELFF
- | - | TRBJ1-2 | TRBV5-6 | TGTGCCAGCACTTTCCGAAACTATGGCTACACCTTC | CASTFRNYGYTF
TRBD2 | - | TRBJ2-5 | TRBV9 | TGTGCCAGCAGCAGAACCCCGGGACTAGCGACCAAAGGGGAGACCCAGTACTTC | CASSRTPGLATKGETQYF